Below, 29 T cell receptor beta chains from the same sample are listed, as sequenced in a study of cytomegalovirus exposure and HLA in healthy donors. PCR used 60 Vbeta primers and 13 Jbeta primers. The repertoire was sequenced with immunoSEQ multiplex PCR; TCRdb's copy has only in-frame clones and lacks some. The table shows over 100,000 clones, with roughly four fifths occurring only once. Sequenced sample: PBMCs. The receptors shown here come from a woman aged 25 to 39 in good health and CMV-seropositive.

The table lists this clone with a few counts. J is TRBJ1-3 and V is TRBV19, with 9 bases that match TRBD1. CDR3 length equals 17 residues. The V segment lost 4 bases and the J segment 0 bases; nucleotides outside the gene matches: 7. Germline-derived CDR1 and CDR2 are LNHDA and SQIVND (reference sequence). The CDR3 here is CASSTTGGPSSGNTIYF. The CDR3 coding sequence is TGTGCCAGTAGTACTACAGGGGGCCCTAGCTCTGGAAACACCATATATTTT.

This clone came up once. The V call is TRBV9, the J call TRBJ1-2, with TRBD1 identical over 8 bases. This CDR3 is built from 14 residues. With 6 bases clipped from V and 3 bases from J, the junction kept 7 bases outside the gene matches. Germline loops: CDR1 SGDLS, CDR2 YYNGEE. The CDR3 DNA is TGTGCCAGCAACCACGGACAGGGCCACTATGGCTACACCTTC. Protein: CASNHGQGHYGYTF.

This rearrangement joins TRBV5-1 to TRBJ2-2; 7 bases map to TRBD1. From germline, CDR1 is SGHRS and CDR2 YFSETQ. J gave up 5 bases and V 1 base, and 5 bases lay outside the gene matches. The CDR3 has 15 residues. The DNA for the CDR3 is TGCGCCAGCAGCTTGACCTACAGGGGAACCGGGGAGCTGTTTTTT. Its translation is CASSLTYRGTGELFF.

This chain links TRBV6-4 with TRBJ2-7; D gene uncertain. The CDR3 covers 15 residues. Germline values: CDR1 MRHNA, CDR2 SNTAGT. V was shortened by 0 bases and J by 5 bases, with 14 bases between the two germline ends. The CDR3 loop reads CASSDSRYPVDEQYF. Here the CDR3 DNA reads TGTGCCAGCAGTGACTCACGCTACCCGGTTGACGAGCAGTACTTC.

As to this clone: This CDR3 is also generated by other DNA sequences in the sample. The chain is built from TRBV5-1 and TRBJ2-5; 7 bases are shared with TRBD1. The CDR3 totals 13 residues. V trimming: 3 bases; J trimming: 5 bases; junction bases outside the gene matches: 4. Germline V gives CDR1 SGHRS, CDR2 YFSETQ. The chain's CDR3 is CASSWDSQETQYF. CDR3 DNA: TGCGCCAGCAGCTGGGACAGCCAGGAGACCCAGTACTTC. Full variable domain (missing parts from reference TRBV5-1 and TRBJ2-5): KAGVTQTPRYLIKTRGQQVTLSCSPISGHRSVSWYQQTPGQGLQFLFEYFSETQRNKGNFPGRFSGRQFSNSRSEMNVSTLELGDSALYLCASSWDSQETQYFGPGTRLLVL.

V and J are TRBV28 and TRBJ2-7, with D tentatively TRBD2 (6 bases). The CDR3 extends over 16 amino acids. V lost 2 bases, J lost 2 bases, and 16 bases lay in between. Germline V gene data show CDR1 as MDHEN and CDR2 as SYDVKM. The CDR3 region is CASSLVGGSGPYEQYF. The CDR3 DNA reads TGTGCCAGCAGTTTAGTGGGGGGTTCGGGCCCCTACGAGCAGTACTTC.

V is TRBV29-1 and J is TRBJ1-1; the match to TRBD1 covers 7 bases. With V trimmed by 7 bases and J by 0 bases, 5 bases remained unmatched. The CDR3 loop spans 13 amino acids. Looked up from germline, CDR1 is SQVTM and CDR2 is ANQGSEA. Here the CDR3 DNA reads TGCAGCGCTGGACAGGCTTTGAACACTGAAGCTTTCTTT. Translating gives CSAGQALNTEAFF.

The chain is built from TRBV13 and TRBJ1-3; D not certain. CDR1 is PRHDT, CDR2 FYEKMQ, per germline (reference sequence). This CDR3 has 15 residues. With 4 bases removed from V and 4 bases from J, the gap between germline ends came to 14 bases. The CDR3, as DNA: TGTGCCAGCAGCTCGCCAGAGGAAGAAGGAAACACCATATATTTT. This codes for CASSSPEEEGNTIYF.

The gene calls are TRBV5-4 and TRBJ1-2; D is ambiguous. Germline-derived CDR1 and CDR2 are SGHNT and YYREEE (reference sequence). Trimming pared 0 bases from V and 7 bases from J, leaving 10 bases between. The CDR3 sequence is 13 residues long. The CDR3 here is CASSLEREGGYTF. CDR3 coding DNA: TGTGCCAGCAGCTTGGAAAGGGAGGGTGGCTACACCTTC.

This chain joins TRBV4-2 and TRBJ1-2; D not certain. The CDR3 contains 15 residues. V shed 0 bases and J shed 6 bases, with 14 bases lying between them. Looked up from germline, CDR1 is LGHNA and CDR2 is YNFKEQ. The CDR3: CASSQDRYRGNGYTF. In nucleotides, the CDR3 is TGTGCCAGCAGCCAAGACCGTTATCGGGGAAATGGCTACACCTTC.

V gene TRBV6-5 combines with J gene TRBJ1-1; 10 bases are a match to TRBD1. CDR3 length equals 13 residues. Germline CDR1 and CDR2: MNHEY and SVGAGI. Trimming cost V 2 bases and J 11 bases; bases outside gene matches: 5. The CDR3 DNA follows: TGTGCCAGCAGTTACCGGGACAGGGGATCGGCTTTCTTT. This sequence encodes CASSYRDRGSAFF.

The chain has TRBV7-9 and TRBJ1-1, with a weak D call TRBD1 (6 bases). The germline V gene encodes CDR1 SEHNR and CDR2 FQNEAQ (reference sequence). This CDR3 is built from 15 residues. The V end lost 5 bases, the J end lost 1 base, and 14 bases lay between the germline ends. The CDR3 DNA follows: TGTGCCAGCAGCCTAAGGGACACCTGGAACACTGAAGCTTTCTTT. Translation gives CASSLRDTWNTEAFF.

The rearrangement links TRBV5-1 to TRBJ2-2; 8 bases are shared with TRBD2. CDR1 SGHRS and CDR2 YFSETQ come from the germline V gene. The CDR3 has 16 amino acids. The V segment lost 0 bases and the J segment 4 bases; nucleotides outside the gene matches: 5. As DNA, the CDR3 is TGCGCCAGCAGCTTGGACGGGGGGGGAATCACCGGGGAGCTGTTTTTT. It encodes CASSLDGGGITGELFF. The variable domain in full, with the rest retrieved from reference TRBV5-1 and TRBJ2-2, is KAGVTQTPRYLIKTRGQQVTLSCSPISGHRSVSWYQQTPGQGLQFLFEYFSETQRNKGNFPGRFSGRQFSNSRSEMNVSTLELGDSALYLCASSLDGGGITGELFFGEGSRLTVL.

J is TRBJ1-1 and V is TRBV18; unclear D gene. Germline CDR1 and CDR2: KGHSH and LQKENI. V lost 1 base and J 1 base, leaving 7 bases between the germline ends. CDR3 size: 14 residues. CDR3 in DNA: TGTGCCAGCTCACCACAAGCAGGGAACACTGAAGCTTTCTTT. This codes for CASSPQAGNTEAFF.

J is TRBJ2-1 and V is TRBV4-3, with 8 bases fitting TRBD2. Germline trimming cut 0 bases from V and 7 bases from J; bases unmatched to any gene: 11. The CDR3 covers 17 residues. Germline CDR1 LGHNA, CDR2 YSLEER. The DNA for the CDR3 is TGCGCCAGCAGCCAAGATGCCGGGGGGGGGTGGGGGAATGAGCAGTTCTTC. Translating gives CASSQDAGGGWGNEQFF.

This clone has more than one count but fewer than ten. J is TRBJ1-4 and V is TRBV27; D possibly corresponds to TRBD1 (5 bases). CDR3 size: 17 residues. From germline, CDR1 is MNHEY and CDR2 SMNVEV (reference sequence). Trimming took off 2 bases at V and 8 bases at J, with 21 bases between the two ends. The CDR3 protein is CASSLRSISSGGEKLFF. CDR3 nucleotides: TGTGCCAGCAGTTTAAGGTCTATCTCGTCGGGGGGGGAAAAACTGTTTTTT.

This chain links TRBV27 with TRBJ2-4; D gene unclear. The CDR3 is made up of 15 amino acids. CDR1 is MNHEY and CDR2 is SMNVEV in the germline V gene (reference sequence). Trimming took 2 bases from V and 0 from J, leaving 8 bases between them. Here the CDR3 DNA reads TGTGCCAGCAGTTTAGACACGCGAGCCAAAAACATTCAGTACTTC. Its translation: CASSLDTRAKNIQYF.

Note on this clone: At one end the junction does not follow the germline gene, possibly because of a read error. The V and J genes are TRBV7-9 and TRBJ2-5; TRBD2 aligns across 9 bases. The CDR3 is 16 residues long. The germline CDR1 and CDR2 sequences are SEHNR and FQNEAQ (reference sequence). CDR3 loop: CSSSRGAAGGIETQYF. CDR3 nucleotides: TGTTCCAGCAGCCGTGGGGCAGCGGGGGGTATAGAGACCCAGTACTTC.

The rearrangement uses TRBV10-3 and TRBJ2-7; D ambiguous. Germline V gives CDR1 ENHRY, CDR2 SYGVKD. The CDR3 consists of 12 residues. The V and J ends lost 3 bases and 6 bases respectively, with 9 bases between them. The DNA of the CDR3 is TGTGCCATCAGTGAAACTTTGGTCGAGCAGTACTTC. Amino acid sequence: CAISETLVEQYF.

The CDR3: CASSHGRDGEQFF. The CDR3 bases are TGCGCCAGCAGCCACGGGAGGGACGGTGAGCAGTTCTTC. The chain joins TRBV5-1 to TRBJ2-1, with 8 bases fitting TRBD2. The trim removed 4 bases at V and 9 bases at J, leaving 6 bases unmatched. The CDR3 consists of 13 residues. The germline CDR1 and CDR2 sequences are SGHRS and YFSETQ.

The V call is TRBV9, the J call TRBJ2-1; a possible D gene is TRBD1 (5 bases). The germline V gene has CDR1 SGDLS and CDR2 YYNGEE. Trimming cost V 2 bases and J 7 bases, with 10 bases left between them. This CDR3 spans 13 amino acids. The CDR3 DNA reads TGTGCCAGCAGCGTTAGCAGGGTTAATGAGCAGTTCTTC. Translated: CASSVSRVNEQFF.

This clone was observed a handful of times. The CDR3 DNA reads TGCGCCAGCAGCTTGGGGGGGACAGGGGTCTATGGCTACACCTTC. It is translated as CASSLGGTGVYGYTF. This chain connects TRBV5-1 to TRBJ1-2; 10 bases map to TRBD1. V was clipped by 0 bases and J by 4 bases; unmatched bases: 3. Germline V gene lookup returns CDR1 SGHRS and CDR2 YFSETQ. CDR3 length equals 15 residues.

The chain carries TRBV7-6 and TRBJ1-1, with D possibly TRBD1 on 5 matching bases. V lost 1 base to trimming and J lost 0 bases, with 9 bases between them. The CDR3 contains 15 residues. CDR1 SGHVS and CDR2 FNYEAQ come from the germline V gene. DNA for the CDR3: TGTGCCAGCAGCTTAGGTCAGGGCGTGAACACTGAAGCTTTCTTT. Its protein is CASSLGQGVNTEAFF.

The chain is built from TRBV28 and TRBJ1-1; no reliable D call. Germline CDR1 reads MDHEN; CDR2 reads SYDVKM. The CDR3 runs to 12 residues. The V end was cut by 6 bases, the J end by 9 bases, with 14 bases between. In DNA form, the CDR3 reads TGTGCCAGCAGCCAATGGCAGGCTAAAGCTTTCTTT. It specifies CASSQWQAKAFF.

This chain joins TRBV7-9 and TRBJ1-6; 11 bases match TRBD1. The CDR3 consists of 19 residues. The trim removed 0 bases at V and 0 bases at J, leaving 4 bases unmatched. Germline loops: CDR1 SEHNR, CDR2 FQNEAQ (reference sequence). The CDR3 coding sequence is TGTGCCAGCAGCTTAGCCCGGGACAGGGGGATCTCCTATAATTCACCCCTCCACTTT. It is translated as CASSLARDRGISYNSPLHF.

CDR3 region: CASSLDRGPAGYTF. In nucleotides, the CDR3 is TGCGCCAGCAGCTTGGACAGGGGACCCGCTGGCTACACCTTC. This chain uses TRBV5-1 with TRBJ1-2; TRBD1 aligns across 7 bases. Germline lookup yields CDR1 SGHRS and CDR2 YFSETQ. V was pared by 0 bases and J by 7 bases, with 6 bases of the junction left unmatched. The CDR3 is 14 amino acids.

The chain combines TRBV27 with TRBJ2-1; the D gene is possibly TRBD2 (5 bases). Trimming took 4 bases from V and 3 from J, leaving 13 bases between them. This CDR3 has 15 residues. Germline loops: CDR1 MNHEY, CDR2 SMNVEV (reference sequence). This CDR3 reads CASSWNGNGYNEQFF. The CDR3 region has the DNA TGTGCCAGCAGTTGGAACGGGAACGGCTACAATGAGCAGTTCTTC.

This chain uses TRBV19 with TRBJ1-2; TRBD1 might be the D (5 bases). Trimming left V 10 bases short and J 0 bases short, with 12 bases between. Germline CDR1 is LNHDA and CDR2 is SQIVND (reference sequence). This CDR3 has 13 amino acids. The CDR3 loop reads CATWTQANYGYTF. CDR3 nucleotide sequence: TGTGCCACCTGGACACAAGCTAACTATGGCTACACCTTC. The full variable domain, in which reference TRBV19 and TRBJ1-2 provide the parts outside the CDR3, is DGGITQSPKYLFRKEGQNVTLSCEQNLNHDAMYWYRQDPGQGLRLIYYSQIVNDFQKGDIAEGYSVSREKKESFPLTVTSAQKNPTAFYLCATWTQANYGYTFGSGTRLTVV.

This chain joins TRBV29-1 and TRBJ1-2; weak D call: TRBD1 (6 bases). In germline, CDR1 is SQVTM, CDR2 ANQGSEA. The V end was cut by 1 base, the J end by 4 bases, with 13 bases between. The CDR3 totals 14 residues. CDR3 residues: CSVEAGRGGYGYTF. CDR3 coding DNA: TGCAGCGTTGAAGCCGGACGAGGGGGCTATGGCTACACCTTC.